This T cell receptor beta chain was profiled in a study of blood T cell repertoires in COVID-19. This CDR3 is 15 amino acids long. The germline V gene encodes CDR1 SGHDT and CDR2 YYEEEE. The V gene end was trimmed by 0 bases and the J gene end by 5 bases; junction bases not matched to a gene: 6. Authors' analysis steps: Amplifying reference gene primers gave estimates of nucleated cell counts. Repertoires were generated with immunoSEQ multiplex PCR, while TCRdb's copy carries only in-frame clones and drops some. D and trimming were read from the DNA, whereas the V and J calls and clone size are those reported in that table. Of 360,000 or so clones in the sample, roughly four fifths were seen once.

The sequence derives from a woman between 50 and 59 years old who had recovered from COVID-19. Sequencing input: PBMCs or T cells enriched from blood (not recorded which). The rearrangement uses TRBV5-6 and TRBJ2-7; TRBD1 matches 9 bases. CDR3 loop: CASSLGQGEAHEQYF. The DNA of the CDR3 is TGTGCCAGCAGCTTGGGACAGGGGGAGGCTCACGAGCAGTACTTC.